The clone carrying this T cell receptor beta chain was detected only once. CDR3 length: 13 amino acids. Germline V lookup: CDR1 KGHDR, CDR2 SFDVKD. V dropped 0 bases and J dropped 10 bases, with 11 bases sitting between them. The sample belongs to a study of T cell responses to AZD1222 COVID-19 vaccine. The repertoire was sequenced with immunoSEQ multiplex PCR; TCRdb's copy has only in-frame clones and lacks some. Of about 68,000 clones listed, roughly 90% are singletons. This clonotype was obtained from an adult in good health. V is TRBV24-1 and J is TRBJ1-1, with D unresolved. The sequencing here drew on peripheral blood, taken on day 0 of AZD1222 vaccination. In nucleotides, the CDR3 is TGTGCCACCAGTGATTTGAACAGCGCCTCAGCTTTCTTT. It translates to CATSDLNSASAFF.